The 8 T cell receptor beta chains below all came from one sample that was sequenced in a study of cytomegalovirus exposure and HLA in healthy donors. Assay: immunoSEQ multiplex PCR; the TCRdb copy retains only in-frame clones and omits some. The top ten hold around 3.4% of the sample, which has roughly 140,000 clones, approximately 88% seen once. Sequencing was carried out using PBMCs. These receptors came from a woman aged 18 to 35 in good health and CMV-seropositive.

V is TRBV19 and J is TRBJ2-1; possible D gene TRBD2, 5 bases. This CDR3 has 14 amino acids. From germline, CDR1 is LNHDA and CDR2 SQIVND (reference sequence). Trimming removed 3 bases from V and 10 bases from J, with 16 bases in between. The CDR3 loop is CASSIPSGGEEQFF. The CDR3 nucleotides read TGTGCCAGTAGTATCCCGTCGGGTGGGGAGGAGCAGTTCTTC.

This chain connects TRBV7-9 to TRBJ2-1; TRBD2 agrees at 11 bases. This CDR3 has 19 residues. Looked up from germline, CDR1 is SEHNR and CDR2 is FQNEAQ (reference sequence). J lost 0 bases, V lost 1 base, and 8 bases had no gene match. The CDR3 coding sequence is TGTGCCAGCAGCTTAGGGCTAGCGGGAGGCCCTCTCTCCTACAATGAGCAGTTCTTC. Translated: CASSLGLAGGPLSYNEQFF.

V usage is TRBV9 and J usage is TRBJ2-7; 12 positions agree with TRBD2. The CDR3 covers 15 residues. V was pared by 4 bases and J by 7 bases, with 9 bases of the junction left unmatched. Per the germline V gene, CDR1 is SGDLS and CDR2 is YYNGEE. The CDR3 coding sequence is TGTGCCAGCAGCCCCCGACTAGCGGGAGAAGAAGAGCAGTACTTC. The encoded protein is CASSPRLAGEEEQYF.

The V call is TRBV5-1, the J call TRBJ2-1; tentative D call: TRBD1 (6 bases). With 4 bases removed from V and 5 bases from J, the gap between germline ends came to 10 bases. This CDR3 is 13 amino acids long. Per the germline V gene, CDR1 is SGHRS and CDR2 is YFSETQ. In DNA, the CDR3 is TGCGCCAGCAGCCTTACAGGGAACAATGAGCAGTTCTTC. Amino acid sequence: CASSLTGNNEQFF.

The CDR3 sequence: CASSSRVLVYNEQFF. CDR3 nucleotide sequence: TGTGCCAGCAGCTCTAGGGTACTAGTTTACAATGAGCAGTTCTTC. The rearrangement links TRBV11-3 to TRBJ2-1, with a tentative D call TRBD2 (5 bases). The ends were cut back, 4 bases at V and 4 bases at J, with 14 bases in the middle. In germline, CDR1 is SGHNT, CDR2 YENEEA. CDR3 size: 15 residues.

The V gene is TRBV19, the J gene TRBJ2-5; the match to TRBD2 covers 15 bases. With V trimmed by 5 bases and J by 5 bases, 9 bases remained unmatched. The germline V gene has CDR1 LNHDA and CDR2 SQIVND (reference sequence). The CDR3 has 17 residues. The CDR3 loop is CASSHGGLAGGGETQYF. The DNA of the CDR3 is TGTGCCAGTAGTCACGGGGGACTAGCGGGAGGAGGGGAGACCCAGTACTTC.

CDR3 sequence: CASLQERDVYF. The DNA of the CDR3 is TGTGCCAGCCTTCAGGAGCGGGATGTGTACTTC. The rearrangement links TRBV2 to TRBJ2-7, with TRBD2 identical over 7 bases. Germline V gene data show CDR1 as SNHLY and CDR2 as FYNNEI. V gave up 8 bases and J gave up 12 bases; unmatched junction bases: 10. CDR3 length: 11 amino acids.

This rearrangement joins TRBV14 to TRBJ2-1, with D unresolved. Trimming took 1 base from V and 12 from J, leaving 13 bases between them. CDR3 size: 13 residues. In germline, CDR1 is SGHDN, CDR2 FVKESK. The CDR3, as DNA: TGTGCCAGCAGCCAAGGTTTCGCACTACCGCAGTTCTTC. This translates into CASSQGFALPQFF.